Each of the 17 T cell receptor beta chains below was sequenced from the same sample in a study of shared clonotypes between healthy human individuals. Naive-designated CD8 cells lacked CD45RO, were positively enriched for CCR7, and omitted terminally differentiated effector memory CD45RA+ cells. Assay: immunoSEQ multiplex PCR; the TCRdb copy retains only in-frame clones and omits some. The sample yields around 650,000 clones, 95% to 97% seen once. The sequenced material came from naive CD8+ T cells sorted from blood. All receptors come from a woman aged 30 to 39 in good health.

The rearrangement joins TRBV28 to TRBJ1-3; D gene uncertain. The CDR3 runs to 16 residues. V was shortened by 4 bases and J by 0 bases, with 13 bases between the two germline ends. CDR1 and CDR2 (germline): MDHEN, SYDVKM. CDR3 in amino acids: CASSSVTMDSGNTIYF. The CDR3 DNA is TGTGCCAGCAGTTCGGTGACGATGGACTCTGGAAACACCATATATTTT.

The chain links TRBV5-5 to TRBJ1-2; a weak D match, TRBD1 (6 bases). Germline V gene data show CDR1 as SGHKS and CDR2 as YYEKEE (reference sequence). This CDR3 has 13 amino acids. The V gene lost 4 bases and the J gene lost 10 bases, with 17 bases spanning the gap. This chain's CDR3 is CASSPDDRLDYTF. CDR3 nucleotides: TGTGCCAGCAGCCCTGATGACAGGTTAGACTACACCTTC.

The chain links TRBV4-1 to TRBJ2-1, with 10 bases fitting TRBD2. V shed 3 bases, J shed 4 bases, and the junction held 9 bases outside the gene matches. The CDR3 covers 17 residues. The germline V gene has CDR1 MGHRA and CDR2 YSYEKL. The CDR3 loop reads CASSHGPGLAFYNEQFF. CDR3 bases: TGCGCCAGCAGCCATGGACCGGGACTAGCGTTTTACAATGAGCAGTTCTTC.

The chain uses TRBV5-1 and TRBJ2-7; D uncertain. This CDR3 comprises 14 residues. Trimming took off 2 bases at V and 0 bases at J, with 9 bases between the two ends. Germline values: CDR1 SGHRS, CDR2 YFSETQ. The CDR3 loop is CASSFSVISYEQYF. Here the CDR3 DNA reads TGCGCCAGCAGCTTTTCGGTAATCTCCTACGAGCAGTACTTC. The variable domain in full, completed from reference TRBV5-1 and TRBJ2-7, reads KAGVTQTPRYLIKTRGQQVTLSCSPISGHRSVSWYQQTPGQGLQFLFEYFSETQRNKGNFPGRFSGRQFSNSRSEMNVSTLELGDSALYLCASSFSVISYEQYFGPGTRLTVT.

This chain joins TRBV27 and TRBJ2-2; 9 bases are a match to TRBD1. V lost 2 bases to trimming and J lost 10 bases; unmatched junction nucleotides: 14. The CDR3 spans 17 residues. CDR1 is MNHEY, CDR2 SMNVEV, per germline (reference sequence). This CDR3 reads CASSLTHPGTGMTELFF. CDR3 nucleotides: TGTGCCAGCAGTTTAACCCACCCCGGGACAGGGATGACGGAGCTGTTTTTT.

The rearrangement joins TRBV27 to TRBJ1-5; 9 positions agree with TRBD1. The CDR3 is 16 amino acids. Per germline, CDR1 MNHEY and CDR2 SMNVEV (reference sequence). V shed 6 bases and J 4 bases; nucleotides not matched to a gene: 10. CDR3 region: CASSLQGAGRNQPQHF. The CDR3, as DNA: TGTGCCAGCAGCCTACAGGGGGCAGGACGGAATCAGCCCCAGCATTTT.

The chain is built from TRBV15 and TRBJ1-4, with D perhaps TRBD1 (5 bases). In germline, CDR1 is LNHNV, CDR2 YYDKDF (reference sequence). The V end lost 0 bases, the J end lost 4 bases, and 9 bases lay between the germline ends. The CDR3 is 15 amino acids. In nucleotides, the CDR3 is TGTGCCACCAGCAGAGATCGACAGATTAATGAAAAACTGTTTTTT. This sequence encodes CATSRDRQINEKLFF.

The chain employs TRBV7-9 and TRBJ1-4; 9 nucleotides align to TRBD1. Germline values: CDR1 SEHNR, CDR2 FQNEAQ (reference sequence). The V and J ends lost 1 base and 8 bases, in that order; junction bases with no gene match: 5. This CDR3 spans 15 amino acids. Here the CDR3 DNA reads TGTGCCAGCAGCTTAGGTGGTACAGGGGGCGAAAAACTGTTTTTT. Protein product: CASSLGGTGGEKLFF.

This rearrangement joins TRBV11-3 to TRBJ2-3, with 7 positions matching TRBD1. Germline CDR1 SGHNT, CDR2 YENEEA. Trimming took 3 bases from V and 4 from J; bases not matched to a gene: 4. The CDR3 has 14 residues. Here the CDR3 DNA reads TGTGCCAGCAGCTTGACAGGGCCACCAGATACGCAGTATTTT. Encoded protein: CASSLTGPPDTQYF.

The chain recombines TRBV28 with TRBJ1-2; D perhaps matches TRBD1 (5 bases). The CDR3 loop spans 13 amino acids. Germline CDR1 reads MDHEN; CDR2 reads SYDVKM. V was trimmed by 3 bases and J by 4 bases, leaving 9 bases between them. The CDR3 protein is CASSFGGTYGYTF. For the CDR3, the DNA is TGTGCCAGCAGTTTCGGGGGAACCTATGGCTACACCTTC.

DNA for the CDR3: TGCGCCAGCACCGTAGCGGGAGTCGGAAATGAGCAGTTCTTC. It yields the protein CASTVAGVGNEQFF. The chain links TRBV10-2 to TRBJ2-1; the match to TRBD2 covers 9 bases. Unmatched junction bases numbered 8, after V lost 7 bases and J lost 7 bases. CDR1 is WSHSY, CDR2 SAAADI, per germline. The CDR3 length is 14 residues.

This clone turned up a few times. The rearrangement uses TRBV7-6 and TRBJ2-1, with TRBD2 matching over 14 bases. The V segment lost 3 bases and the J segment 6 bases; nucleotides outside the gene matches: 4. There are 16 residues in the CDR3. Germline CDR1 is SGHVS and CDR2 is FNYEAQ. This chain's CDR3 is CASSLGLAGVGNEQFF. CDR3 nucleotide sequence: TGTGCCAGCAGCTTGGGACTAGCGGGAGTAGGCAATGAGCAGTTCTTC.

The J gene is TRBJ1-2, the V gene TRBV14; 8 nucleotides agree with TRBD1. CDR3 length: 13 amino acids. In germline, CDR1 is SGHDN, CDR2 FVKESK. The trim removed 6 bases at V and 3 bases at J, leaving 3 bases unmatched. DNA for the CDR3: TGTGCCAGCAGACTGACAGGGGACTATGGCTACACCTTC. Its protein product is CASRLTGDYGYTF.

The chain is built from TRBV7-8 and TRBJ2-7; 7 bases are a match to TRBD1. The CDR3 contains 12 residues. The V gene end was trimmed by 6 bases and the J gene end by 3 bases; junction bases not matched to a gene: 2. Germline V gene lookup returns CDR1 SGHVS and CDR2 FQNEAQ. The CDR3 here is CASSQGDYEQYF. The DNA of the CDR3 is TGTGCCAGCAGTCAGGGGGACTACGAGCAGTACTTC.

This chain links TRBV1 with TRBJ1-1; the DNA was not compared with TRBD1, the D call given in the table. TRBV1 is listed as a pseudogene. This CDR3 region has 15 residues. CDR3 DNA: TGCACCCGGGGAGACAGGCCGAAAATGAACACTGAAGCTTTCTTT. Translation gives CTRGDRPKMNTEAFF.

The V call is TRBV28, the J call TRBJ1-1, with D possibly TRBD1 on 5 matching bases. Trimming took off 4 bases at V and 1 base at J, with 7 bases between the two ends. CDR1 is MDHEN, CDR2 SYDVKM, per germline. The CDR3 has 13 amino acids. The DNA for the CDR3 is TGTGCCAGCAGTTCAGGGTGGAACACTGAAGCTTTCTTT. Translated: CASSSGWNTEAFF.

The chain is built from TRBV30 and TRBJ1-5; 9 bases map to TRBD1. CDR3 length: 14 residues. The junction had 1 base not matched to a gene; V was cut back by 0 bases and J by 4 bases. Germline V CDR1 and CDR2: GTSNPN, SVGIG (reference sequence). As DNA, the CDR3 is TGTGCCTGGAGTGTTGGGACAGGGAATCAGCCCCAGCATTTT. As protein: CAWSVGTGNQPQHF. The full variable domain, its missing parts supplied by reference TRBV30 and TRBJ1-5, is SQTIHQWPATLVQPVGSPLSLECTVEGTSNPNLYWYRQAAGRGLQLLFYSVGIGQISSEVPQNLSASRPQDRQFILSSKKLLLSDSGFYLCAWSVGTGNQPQHFGDGTRLSIL.